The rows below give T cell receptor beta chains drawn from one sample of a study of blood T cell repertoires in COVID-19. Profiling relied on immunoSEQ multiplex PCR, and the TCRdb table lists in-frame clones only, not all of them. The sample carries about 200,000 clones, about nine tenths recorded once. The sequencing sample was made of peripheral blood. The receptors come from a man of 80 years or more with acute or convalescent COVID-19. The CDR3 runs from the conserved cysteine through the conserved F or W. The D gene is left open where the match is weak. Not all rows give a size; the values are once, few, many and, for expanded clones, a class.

CASRLSQASTDTQYF TGTGCCAGCAGGCTTTCGCAGGCCAGCACAGATACGCAGTATTTT TRBJ2-3 15 TRBV6-5 NA NA
CASSQDGYDGDEQYF TGTGCCAGCAGCCAGGATGGCTATGATGGCGACGAGCAGTACTTC TRBJ2-7 15 TRBV5-8 NA NA
CASSGGTRDRGNQPQHF TGTGCCAGTTCAGGCGGTACCCGGGACAGGGGAAATCAGCCCCAGCATTTT TRBJ1-5 17 TRBV21-1 NA NA
CATSDSLTAKGASEQYF TGTGCCACCAGTGATAGCCTCACCGCCAAGGGGGCTAGCGAGCAGTACTTC TRBJ2-7 17 TRBV24-1 NA TRBD1
CASSTRTGVGANVLTF TGTGCCAGCAGCACTCGGACGGGGGTTGGGGCCAACGTCCTGACTTTC TRBJ2-6 16 TRBV14 NA NA
CAWSETANYGYTF TGTGCCTGGAGTGAGACTGCTAACTATGGCTACACCTTC TRBJ1-2 13 TRBV30 NA NA
CATSDPRQGLSTDTQYF TGTGCCACCAGTGATCCGAGACAGGGGTTGAGCACAGATACGCAGTATTTT TRBJ2-3 17 TRBV24-1 NA TRBD1
CASSRGGFGTDTQYF TGTGCCAGCTCGAGGGGAGGGTTCGGCACAGATACGCAGTATTTT TRBJ2-3 15 TRBV7-2 NA TRBD2
CASSKGQGTDTQYF TGCGCCAGCAGCAAAGGACAGGGCACAGATACGCAGTATTTT TRBJ2-3 14 TRBV5-1 NA TRBD1
CASSLGGSGKGDTQYF TGTGCCAGCAGTTTAGGGGGGAGCGGGAAGGGAGATACGCAGTATTTT TRBJ2-3 16 TRBV27 once TRBD2
CASSRTGGGVEQYF TGTGCCAGCAGCCGGACAGGGGGCGGGGTCGAGCAGTACTTC TRBJ2-7 14 TRBV3-1/TRBV3-2 few TRBD1
CASSLRLNPGGLAKNIQYF TGTGCCAGCAGCTTGCGACTGAATCCGGGGGGACTAGCCAAAAACATTCAGTACTTC TRBJ2-4 19 TRBV5-8 NA TRBD2
CASSLGTGDPLFYGYTF TGTGCCAGCAGTTTAGGGACAGGGGACCCCCTTTTTTATGGCTACACCTTC TRBJ1-2 17 TRBV27 NA TRBD1
CAPKNTEAFF TGTGCCCCCAAGAACACTGAAGCTTTCTTT TRBJ1-1 10 TRBV19 NA NA
CASSFLLREKLFF TGTGCCAGCAGTTTTCTCCTTCGGGAAAAACTGTTTTTT TRBJ1-4 13 TRBV12-3/TRBV12-4 NA NA
CASSPGTSANEQFF TGTGCCAGCTCACCCGGGACTTCGGCCAATGAGCAGTTCTTC TRBJ2-1 14 TRBV18 NA NA
CAWTLTALNTEAFF TGTGCCTGGACTCTGACAGCCCTGAACACTGAAGCTTTCTTT TRBJ1-1 14 TRBV30 NA NA
CASSIGSLGEKLFF TGTGCCAGTAGTATAGGCTCCCTCGGTGAAAAACTGTTTTTT TRBJ1-4 14 TRBV19 NA NA
CASSYSSPGGLHEQYF TGTGCCAGCAGTTACTCGAGCCCAGGGGGCCTCCACGAGCAGTACTTC TRBJ2-7 16 TRBV6-5 NA TRBD1
CASRKTQGALNTGELFF TGTGCCAGCAGGAAAACTCAGGGGGCCCTGAACACCGGGGAGCTGTTTTTT TRBJ2-2 17 TRBV27 NA TRBD1
CAISESPSRNTQYF TGTGCCATCAGTGAGTCGCCGAGTCGAAATACGCAGTATTTT TRBJ2-3 14 TRBV10-3 NA NA
CASSQDPGLADTKETQYF TGCGCCAGCAGCCAAGACCCGGGGCTAGCGGACACAAAAGAGACCCAGTACTTC TRBJ2-5 18 TRBV4-1 NA TRBD2